Sequencing of this T cell receptor beta chain was carried out in a study of cytomegalovirus exposure and HLA in healthy donors. About the research overall: Samples from HLA-typed donors yielded about 85 million unique TCRs in an early data release. Study-level results: Follow-up analysis later connected one missense variant in DCLRE1C with trimming of TCR beta V- and J-genes. Altogether, 150 to 200 TCR beta chains were recorded as cytomegalovirus-associated.

This CDR3 spans 13 amino acids. Germline-derived CDR1 and CDR2 are MNHGY and SAAAGT. V was pared by 8 bases and J by 10 bases, with 15 bases between. Donors had nominal health at sampling but likely had unrecorded immune exposures. Points on this clone: As yet, its antigen is unknown.

PCR primers comprised 60 Vbeta and 13 Jbeta primers. Repertoires were generated with immunoSEQ multiplex PCR, while TCRdb's copy carries only in-frame clones and drops some. Among roughly 120,000 clones, approximately 86% were seen once, and the ten largest hold 1.5% to 2%. V usage is TRBV6-8 and J usage is TRBJ1-6; no clear D gene. The sequencing sample was made of PBMCs. The receptor was isolated from a man in his forties in good health and CMV-seronegative. CDR3 nucleotide sequence: TGTGCCAGCTCAGACCTTCCGGGGTCACCCCTCCACTTT. Encoded protein: CASSDLPGSPLHF.